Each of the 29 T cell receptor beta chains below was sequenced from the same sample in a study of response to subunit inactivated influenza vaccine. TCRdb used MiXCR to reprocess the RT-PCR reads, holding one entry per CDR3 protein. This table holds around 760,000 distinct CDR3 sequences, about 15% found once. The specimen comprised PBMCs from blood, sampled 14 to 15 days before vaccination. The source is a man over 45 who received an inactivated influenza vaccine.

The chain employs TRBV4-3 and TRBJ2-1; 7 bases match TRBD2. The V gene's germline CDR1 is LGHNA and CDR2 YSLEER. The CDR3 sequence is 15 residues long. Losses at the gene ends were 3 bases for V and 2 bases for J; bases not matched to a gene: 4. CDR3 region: CASSHGGGAYNEQFF. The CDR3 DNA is TGCGCCAGCAGCCATGGGGGGGGGGCCTACAATGAGCAGTTCTTC.

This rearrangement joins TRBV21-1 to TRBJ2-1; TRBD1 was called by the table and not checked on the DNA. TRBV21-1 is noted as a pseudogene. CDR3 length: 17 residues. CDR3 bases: TGTGCCAGCAGCAAAGTAGGGGGGAAGGTCGGATACAATGAGCAGTTCTTC. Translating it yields CASSKVGGKVGYNEQFF.

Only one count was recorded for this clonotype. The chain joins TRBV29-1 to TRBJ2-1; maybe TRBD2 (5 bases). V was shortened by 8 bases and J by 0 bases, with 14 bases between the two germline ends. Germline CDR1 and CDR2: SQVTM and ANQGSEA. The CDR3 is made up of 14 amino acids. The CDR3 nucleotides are TGCAGCACTGCTGGACTGCTCTCCTACAATGAGCAGTTCTTC. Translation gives CSTAGLLSYNEQFF.

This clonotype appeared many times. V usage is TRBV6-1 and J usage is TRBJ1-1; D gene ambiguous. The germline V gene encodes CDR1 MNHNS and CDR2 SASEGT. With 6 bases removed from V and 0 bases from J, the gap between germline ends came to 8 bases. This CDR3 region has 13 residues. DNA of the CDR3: TGTGCCAGCAGGCCCAGATTGAACACTGAAGCTTTCTTT. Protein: CASRPRLNTEAFF.

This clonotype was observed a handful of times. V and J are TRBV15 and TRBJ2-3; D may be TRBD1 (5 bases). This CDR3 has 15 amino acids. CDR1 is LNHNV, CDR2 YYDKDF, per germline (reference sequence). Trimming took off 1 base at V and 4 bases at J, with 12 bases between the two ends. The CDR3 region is CATSRVPGSPDTQYF. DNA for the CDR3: TGTGCCACCAGCAGAGTTCCAGGGTCCCCAGATACGCAGTATTTT.

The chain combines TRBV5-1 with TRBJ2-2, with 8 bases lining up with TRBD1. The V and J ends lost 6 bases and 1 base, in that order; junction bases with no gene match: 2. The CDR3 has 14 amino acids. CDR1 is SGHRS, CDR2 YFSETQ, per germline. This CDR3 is CASNGQGNTGELFF. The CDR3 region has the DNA TGCGCCAGCAATGGACAGGGGAACACCGGGGAGCTGTTTTTT. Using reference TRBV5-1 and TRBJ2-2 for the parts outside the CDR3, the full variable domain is KAGVTQTPRYLIKTRGQQVTLSCSPISGHRSVSWYQQTPGQGLQFLFEYFSETQRNKGNFPGRFSGRQFSNSRSEMNVSTLELGDSALYLCASNGQGNTGELFFGEGSRLTVL.

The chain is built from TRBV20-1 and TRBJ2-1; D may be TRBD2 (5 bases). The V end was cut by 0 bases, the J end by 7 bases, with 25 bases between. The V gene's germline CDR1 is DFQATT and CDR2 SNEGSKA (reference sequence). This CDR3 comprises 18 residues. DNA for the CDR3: TGCAGTGCTAGAGATCTCTATTCTCGGTCCGCTGGGAGTAATGAGCAGTTCTTC. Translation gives CSARDLYSRSAGSNEQFF.

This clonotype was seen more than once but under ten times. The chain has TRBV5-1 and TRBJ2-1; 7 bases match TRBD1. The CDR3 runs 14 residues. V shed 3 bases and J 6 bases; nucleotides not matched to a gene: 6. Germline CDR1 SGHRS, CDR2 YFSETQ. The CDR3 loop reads CASSSGQVGNEQFF. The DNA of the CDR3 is TGCGCCAGCAGCTCCGGACAGGTTGGCAATGAGCAGTTCTTC. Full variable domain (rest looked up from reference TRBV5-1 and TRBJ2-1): KAGVTQTPRYLIKTRGQQVTLSCSPISGHRSVSWYQQTPGQGLQFLFEYFSETQRNKGNFPGRFSGRQFSNSRSEMNVSTLELGDSALYLCASSSGQVGNEQFFGPGTRLTVL.

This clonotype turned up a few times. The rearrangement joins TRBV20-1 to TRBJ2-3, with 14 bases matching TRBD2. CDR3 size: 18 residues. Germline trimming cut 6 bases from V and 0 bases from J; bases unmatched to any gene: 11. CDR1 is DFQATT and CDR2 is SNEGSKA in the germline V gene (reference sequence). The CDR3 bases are TGCAGTGCGTGGACTAGCGGGAGGCCATCCTTTAGCACAGATACGCAGTATTTT. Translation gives CSAWTSGRPSFSTDTQYF.

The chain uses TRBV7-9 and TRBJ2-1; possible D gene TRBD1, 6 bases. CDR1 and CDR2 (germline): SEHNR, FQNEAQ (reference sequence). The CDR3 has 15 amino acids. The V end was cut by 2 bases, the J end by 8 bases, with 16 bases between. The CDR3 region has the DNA TGTGCCAGCAGCTTATATCGGCTAGCAGGGGATGAGCAGTTCTTC. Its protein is CASSLYRLAGDEQFF.

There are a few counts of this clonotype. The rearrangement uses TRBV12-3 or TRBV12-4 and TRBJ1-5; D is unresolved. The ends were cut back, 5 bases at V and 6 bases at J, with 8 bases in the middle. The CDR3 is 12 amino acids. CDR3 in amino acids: CASSLLGQPQHF. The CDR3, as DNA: TGTGCCAGCAGTCTTCTAGGTCAGCCCCAGCATTTT.

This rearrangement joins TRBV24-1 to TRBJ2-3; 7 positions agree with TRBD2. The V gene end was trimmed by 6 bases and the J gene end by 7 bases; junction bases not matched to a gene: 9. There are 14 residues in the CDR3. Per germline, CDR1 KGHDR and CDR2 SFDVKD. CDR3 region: CATSQGGRANTQYF. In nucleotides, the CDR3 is TGTGCCACCAGTCAAGGAGGGAGGGCGAATACGCAGTATTTT.

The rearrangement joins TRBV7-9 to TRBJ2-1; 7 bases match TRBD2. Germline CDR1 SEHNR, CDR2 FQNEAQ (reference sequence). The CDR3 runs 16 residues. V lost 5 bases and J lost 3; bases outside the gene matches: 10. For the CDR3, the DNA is TGTGCCAGCAGCGGGACGTCTAGCGGAAACTACAATGAGCAGTTCTTC. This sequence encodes CASSGTSSGNYNEQFF.

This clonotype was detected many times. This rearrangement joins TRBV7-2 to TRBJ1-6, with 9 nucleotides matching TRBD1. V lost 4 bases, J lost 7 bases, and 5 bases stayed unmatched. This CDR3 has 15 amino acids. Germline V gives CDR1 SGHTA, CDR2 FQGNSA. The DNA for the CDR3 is TGTGCCAGCAGCTCACCGGGACAGGGCAATTCACCCCTCCACTTT. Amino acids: CASSSPGQGNSPLHF.

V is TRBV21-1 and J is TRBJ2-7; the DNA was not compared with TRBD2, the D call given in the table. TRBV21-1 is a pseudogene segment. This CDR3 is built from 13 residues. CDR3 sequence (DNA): TGTGCCAGCTCCGGGACTAAAGCCTACGAGCAGTACTTC. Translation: CASSGTKAYEQYF.

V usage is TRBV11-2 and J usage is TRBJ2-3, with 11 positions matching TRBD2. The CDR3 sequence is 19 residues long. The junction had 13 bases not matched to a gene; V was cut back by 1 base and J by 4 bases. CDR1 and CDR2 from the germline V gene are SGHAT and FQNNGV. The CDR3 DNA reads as TGTGCCAGCAGCTTAGTCTCTCTGATTAGCGGGGGGGCCCCAGATACGCAGTATTTT. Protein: CASSLVSLISGGAPDTQYF.

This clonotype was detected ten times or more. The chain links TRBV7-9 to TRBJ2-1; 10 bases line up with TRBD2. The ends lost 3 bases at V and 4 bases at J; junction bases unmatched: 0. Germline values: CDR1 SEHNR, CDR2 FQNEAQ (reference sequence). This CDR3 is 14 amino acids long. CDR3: CASSLTSGYNEQFF. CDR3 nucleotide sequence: TGTGCCAGCAGCTTGACTAGCGGGTACAATGAGCAGTTCTTC.

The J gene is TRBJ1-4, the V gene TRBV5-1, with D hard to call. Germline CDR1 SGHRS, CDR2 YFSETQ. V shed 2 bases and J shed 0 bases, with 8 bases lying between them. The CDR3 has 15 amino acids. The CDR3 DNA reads TGCGCCAGCAGCTTCCGTTTTGCAACTAATGAAAAACTGTTTTTT. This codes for CASSFRFATNEKLFF.

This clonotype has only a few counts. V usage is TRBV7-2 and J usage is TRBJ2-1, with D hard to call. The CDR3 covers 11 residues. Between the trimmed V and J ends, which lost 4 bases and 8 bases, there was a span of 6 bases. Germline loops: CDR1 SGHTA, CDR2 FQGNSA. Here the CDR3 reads CASSSAYEQFF. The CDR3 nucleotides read TGTGCCAGCAGCTCTGCTTATGAGCAGTTCTTC.

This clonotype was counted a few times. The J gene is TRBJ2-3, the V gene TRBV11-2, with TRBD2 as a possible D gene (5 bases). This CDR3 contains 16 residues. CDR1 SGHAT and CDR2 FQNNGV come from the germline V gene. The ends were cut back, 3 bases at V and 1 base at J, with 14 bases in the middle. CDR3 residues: CASSLGLVGGTDTQYF. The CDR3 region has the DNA TGTGCCAGCAGCTTGGGTTTGGTGGGAGGCACAGATACGCAGTATTTT. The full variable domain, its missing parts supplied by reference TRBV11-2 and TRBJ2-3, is EAGVAQSPRYKIIEKRQSVAFWCNPISGHATLYWYQQILGQGPKLLIQFQNNGVVDDSQLPKDRFSAERLKGVDSTLKIQPAKLEDSAVYLCASSLGLVGGTDTQYFGPGTRLTVL.

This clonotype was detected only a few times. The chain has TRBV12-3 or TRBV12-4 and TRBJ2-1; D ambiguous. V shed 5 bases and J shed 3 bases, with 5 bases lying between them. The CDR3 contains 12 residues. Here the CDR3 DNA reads TGTGCCAGCAGTGACATCTACAATGAGCAGTTCTTC. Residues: CASSDIYNEQFF.

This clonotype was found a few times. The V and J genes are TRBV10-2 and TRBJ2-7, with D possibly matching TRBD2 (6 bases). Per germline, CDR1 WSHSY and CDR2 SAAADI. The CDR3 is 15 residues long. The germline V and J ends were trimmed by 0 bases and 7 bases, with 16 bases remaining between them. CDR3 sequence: CASSESGGEGGEQYF. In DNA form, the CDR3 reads TGCGCCAGCAGTGAGTCGGGCGGGGAAGGAGGAGAGCAGTACTTC.

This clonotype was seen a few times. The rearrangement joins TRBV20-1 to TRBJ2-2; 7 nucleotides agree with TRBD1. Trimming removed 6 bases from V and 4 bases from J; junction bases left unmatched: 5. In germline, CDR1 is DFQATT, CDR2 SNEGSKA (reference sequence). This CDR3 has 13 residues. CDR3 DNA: TGCAGTGCCAGACAGGGACGCACCGGGGAGCTGTTTTTT. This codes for CSARQGRTGELFF.

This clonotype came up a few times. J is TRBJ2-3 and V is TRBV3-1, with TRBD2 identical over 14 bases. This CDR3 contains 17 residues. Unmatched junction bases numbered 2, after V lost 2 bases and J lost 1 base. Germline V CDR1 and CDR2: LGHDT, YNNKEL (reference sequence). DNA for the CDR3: TGTGCCAGCAGCCAACAGACTAGCGGGGGGGGCACAGATACGCAGTATTTT. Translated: CASSQQTSGGGTDTQYF.

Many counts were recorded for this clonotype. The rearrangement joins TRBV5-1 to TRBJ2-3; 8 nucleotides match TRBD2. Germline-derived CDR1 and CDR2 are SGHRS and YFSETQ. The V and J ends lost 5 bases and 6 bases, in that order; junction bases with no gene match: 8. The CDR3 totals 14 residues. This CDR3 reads CASRVGGAADTQYF. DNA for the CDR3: TGCGCCAGCAGGGTCGGGGGGGCCGCGGATACGCAGTATTTT.

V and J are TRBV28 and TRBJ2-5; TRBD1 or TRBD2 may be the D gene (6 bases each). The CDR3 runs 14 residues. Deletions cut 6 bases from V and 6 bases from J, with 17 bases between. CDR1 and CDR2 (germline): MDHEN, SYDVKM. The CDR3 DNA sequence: TGTGCCAGCAGGTCCGGAGGGGGGCCGAAGACCCAGTACTTC. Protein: CASRSGGGPKTQYF. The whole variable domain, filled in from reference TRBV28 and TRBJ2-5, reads DVKVTQSSRYLVKRTGEKVFLECVQDMDHENMFWYRQDPGLGLRLIYFSYDVKMKEKGDIPEGYSVSREKKERFSLILESASTNQTSMYLCASRSGGGPKTQYFGPGTRLLVL.

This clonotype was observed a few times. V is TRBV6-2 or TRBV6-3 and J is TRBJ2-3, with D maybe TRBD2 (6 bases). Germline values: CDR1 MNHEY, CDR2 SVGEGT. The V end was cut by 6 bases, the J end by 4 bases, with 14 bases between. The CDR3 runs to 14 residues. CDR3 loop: CASRRLVLSDTQYF. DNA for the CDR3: TGTGCCAGCAGGCGACTAGTCCTATCAGATACGCAGTATTTT.

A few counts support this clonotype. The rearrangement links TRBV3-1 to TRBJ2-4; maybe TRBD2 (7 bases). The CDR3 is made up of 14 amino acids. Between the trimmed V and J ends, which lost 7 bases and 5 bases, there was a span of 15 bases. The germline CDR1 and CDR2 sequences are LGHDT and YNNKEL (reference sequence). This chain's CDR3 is CASTRGGGENIQYF. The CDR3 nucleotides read TGTGCCAGCACGAGGGGCGGGGGCGAAAACATTCAGTACTTC.

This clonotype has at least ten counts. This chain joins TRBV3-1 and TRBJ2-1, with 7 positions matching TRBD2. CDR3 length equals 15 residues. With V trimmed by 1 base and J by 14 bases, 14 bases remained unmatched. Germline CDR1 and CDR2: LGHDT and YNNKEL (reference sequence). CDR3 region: CASSQGATSSFRKFF. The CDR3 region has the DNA TGTGCCAGCAGCCAAGGGGCGACTAGCAGCTTTAGAAAGTTCTTC.